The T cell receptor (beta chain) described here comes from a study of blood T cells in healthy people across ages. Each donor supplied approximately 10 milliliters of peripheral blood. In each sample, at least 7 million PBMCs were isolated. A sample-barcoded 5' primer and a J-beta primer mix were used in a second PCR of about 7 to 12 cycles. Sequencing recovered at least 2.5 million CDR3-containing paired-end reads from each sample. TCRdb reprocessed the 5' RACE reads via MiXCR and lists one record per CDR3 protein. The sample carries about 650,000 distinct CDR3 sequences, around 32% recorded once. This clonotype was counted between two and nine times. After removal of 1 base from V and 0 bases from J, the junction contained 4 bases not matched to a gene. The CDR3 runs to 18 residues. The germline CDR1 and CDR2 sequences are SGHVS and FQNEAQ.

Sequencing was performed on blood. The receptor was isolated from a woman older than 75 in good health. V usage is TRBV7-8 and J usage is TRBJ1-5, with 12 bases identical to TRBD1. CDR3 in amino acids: CASSLGDRGHTSNQPQHF. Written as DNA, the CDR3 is TGTGCCAGCAGCTTAGGGGACAGGGGGCATACTAGCAATCAGCCCCAGCATTTT.